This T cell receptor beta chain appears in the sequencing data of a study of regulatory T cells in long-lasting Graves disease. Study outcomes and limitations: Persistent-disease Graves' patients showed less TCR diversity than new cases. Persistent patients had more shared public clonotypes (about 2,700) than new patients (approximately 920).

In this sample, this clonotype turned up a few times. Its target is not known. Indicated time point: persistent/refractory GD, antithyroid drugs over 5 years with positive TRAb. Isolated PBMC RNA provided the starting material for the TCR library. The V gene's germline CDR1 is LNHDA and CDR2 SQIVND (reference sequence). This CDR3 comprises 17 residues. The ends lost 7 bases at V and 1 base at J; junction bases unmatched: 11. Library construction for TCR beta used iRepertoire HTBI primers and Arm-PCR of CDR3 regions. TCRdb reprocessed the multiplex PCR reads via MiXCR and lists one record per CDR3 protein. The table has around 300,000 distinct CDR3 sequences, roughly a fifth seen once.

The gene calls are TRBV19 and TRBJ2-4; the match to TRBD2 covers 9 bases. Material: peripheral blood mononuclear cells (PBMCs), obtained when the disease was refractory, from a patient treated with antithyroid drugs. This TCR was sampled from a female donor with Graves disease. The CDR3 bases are TGTGCCAGTACGAAGTCTCCTAGCGGGACGGCCAAAAACATTCAGTACTTC. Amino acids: CASTKSPSGTAKNIQYF.